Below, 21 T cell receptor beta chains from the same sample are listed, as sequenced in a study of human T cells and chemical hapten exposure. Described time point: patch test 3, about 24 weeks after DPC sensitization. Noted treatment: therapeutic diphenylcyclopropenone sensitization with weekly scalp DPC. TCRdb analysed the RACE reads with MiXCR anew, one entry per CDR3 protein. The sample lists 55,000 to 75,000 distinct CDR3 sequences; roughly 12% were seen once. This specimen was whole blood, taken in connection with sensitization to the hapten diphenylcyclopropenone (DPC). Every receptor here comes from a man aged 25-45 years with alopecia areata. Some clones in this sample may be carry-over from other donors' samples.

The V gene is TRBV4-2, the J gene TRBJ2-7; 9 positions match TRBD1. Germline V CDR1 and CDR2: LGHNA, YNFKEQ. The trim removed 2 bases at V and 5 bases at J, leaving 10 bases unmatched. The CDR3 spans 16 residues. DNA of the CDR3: TGTGCCAGCAGCCAACCATTCCGGGACAGGGACCACGAGCAGTACTTC. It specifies CASSQPFRDRDHEQYF.

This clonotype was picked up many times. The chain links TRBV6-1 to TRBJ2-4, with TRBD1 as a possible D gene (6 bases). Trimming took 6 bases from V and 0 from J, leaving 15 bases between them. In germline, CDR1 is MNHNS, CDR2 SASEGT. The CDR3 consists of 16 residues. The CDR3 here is CASRQQGRLAKNIQYF. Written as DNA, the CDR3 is TGTGCCAGCAGGCAACAGGGACGGCTAGCCAAAAACATTCAGTACTTC.

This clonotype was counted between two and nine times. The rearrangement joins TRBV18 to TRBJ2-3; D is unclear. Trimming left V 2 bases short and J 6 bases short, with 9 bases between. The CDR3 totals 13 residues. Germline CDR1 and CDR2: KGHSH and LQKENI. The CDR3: CASSPELTDTQYF. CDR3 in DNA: TGTGCCAGCTCACCAGAGTTGACGGATACGCAGTATTTT.

The CDR3 DNA follows: TGCAGTGCTAGAGCCGGCGGATCCCCCTATGGCTACACCTTC. Translated, it gives CSARAGGSPYGYTF. V gene TRBV20-1 combines with J gene TRBJ1-2; the D is unclear. Germline CDR1 is DFQATT and CDR2 is SNEGSKA (reference sequence). CDR3 length: 14 residues. Trimming took off 1 base at V and 4 bases at J, with 13 bases between the two ends.

Written as DNA, the CDR3 is TGTGCCACCCGACAGGGAAGGCATGAAGCTTTCTTT. Amino acid sequence: CATRQGRHEAFF. The V and J genes are TRBV28 and TRBJ1-1; 7 bases agree with TRBD1. The trim removed 10 bases at V and 7 bases at J, leaving 9 bases unmatched. Looked up from germline, CDR1 is MDHEN and CDR2 is SYDVKM. This CDR3 comprises 12 residues.

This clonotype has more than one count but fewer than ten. Here the CDR3 reads CASSPNREGYTF. In DNA form, the CDR3 reads TGTGCCAGCAGCCCCAACAGGGAAGGCTACACCTTC. The chain joins TRBV7-9 to TRBJ1-2; a weak D match, TRBD1 (6 bases). The CDR3 is 12 residues long. Germline CDR1 reads SEHNR; CDR2 reads FQNEAQ (reference sequence). V lost 5 bases to trimming and J lost 8 bases, with 12 bases between them.

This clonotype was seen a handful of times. CDR3 sequence reads: CASSGRGLGAEAFF. CDR3 in DNA: TGTGCCAGCAGTGGGCGGGGGCTTGGCGCTGAAGCTTTCTTT. The V gene is TRBV12-3 or TRBV12-4, the J gene TRBJ1-1; D might be TRBD1 (6 bases). Trimming took off 5 bases at V and 6 bases at J, with 16 bases between the two ends. The CDR3 has 14 residues.

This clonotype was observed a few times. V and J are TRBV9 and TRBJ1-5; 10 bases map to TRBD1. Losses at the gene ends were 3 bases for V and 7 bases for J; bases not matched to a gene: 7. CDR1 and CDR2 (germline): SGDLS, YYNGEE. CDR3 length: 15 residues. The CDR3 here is CASSATTGGGQPQHF. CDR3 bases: TGTGCCAGCAGCGCCACGACAGGGGGCGGACAGCCCCAGCATTTT. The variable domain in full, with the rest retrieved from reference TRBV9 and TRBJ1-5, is DSGVTQTPKHLITATGQRVTLRCSPRSGDLSVYWYQQSLDQGLQFLIQYYNGEERAKGNILERFSAQQFPDLHSELNLSSLELGDSALYFCASSATTGGGQPQHFGDGTRLSIL.

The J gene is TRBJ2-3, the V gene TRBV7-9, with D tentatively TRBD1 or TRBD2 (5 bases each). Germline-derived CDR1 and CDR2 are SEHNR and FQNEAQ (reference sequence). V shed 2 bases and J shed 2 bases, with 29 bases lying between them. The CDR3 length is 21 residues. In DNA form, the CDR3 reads TGTGCCAGCAGCTTATCTGTCTTATTCAGGGACCACACCCCCAACACAGATACGCAGTATTTT. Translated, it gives CASSLSVLFRDHTPNTDTQYF.

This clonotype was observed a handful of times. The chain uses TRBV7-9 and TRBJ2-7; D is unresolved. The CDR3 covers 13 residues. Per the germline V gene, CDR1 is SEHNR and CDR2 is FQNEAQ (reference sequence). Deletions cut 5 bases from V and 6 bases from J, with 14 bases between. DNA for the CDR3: TGTGCCAGCAGCCCGACGGGCCCGGGCGAGCAGTACTTC. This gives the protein CASSPTGPGEQYF.

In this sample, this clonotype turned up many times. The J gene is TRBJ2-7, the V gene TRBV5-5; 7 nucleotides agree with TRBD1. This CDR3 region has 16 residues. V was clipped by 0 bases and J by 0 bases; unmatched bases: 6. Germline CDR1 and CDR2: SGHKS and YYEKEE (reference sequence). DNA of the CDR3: TGTGCCAGCAGCTTGGTGACAGGGACCCTCTCCTACGAGCAGTACTTC. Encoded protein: CASSLVTGTLSYEQYF.

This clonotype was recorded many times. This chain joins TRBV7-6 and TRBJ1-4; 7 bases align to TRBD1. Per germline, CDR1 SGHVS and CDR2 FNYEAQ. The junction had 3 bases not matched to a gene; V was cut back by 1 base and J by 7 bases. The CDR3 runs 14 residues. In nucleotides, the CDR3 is TGTGCCAGCAGCTTAGACAGGGGAAGTGAAAAACTGTTTTTT. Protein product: CASSLDRGSEKLFF.

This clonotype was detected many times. Written as DNA, the CDR3 is TGTGCCAGCAGCGACAGGGGGGCAGATACGCAGTATTTT. Protein sequence: CASSDRGADTQYF. J is TRBJ2-3 and V is TRBV6-6; 9 bases fit TRBD1. Unmatched junction bases numbered 2, after V lost 6 bases and J lost 4 bases. The CDR3 is made up of 13 amino acids. The V gene's germline CDR1 is MNHNY and CDR2 SVGAGI (reference sequence).

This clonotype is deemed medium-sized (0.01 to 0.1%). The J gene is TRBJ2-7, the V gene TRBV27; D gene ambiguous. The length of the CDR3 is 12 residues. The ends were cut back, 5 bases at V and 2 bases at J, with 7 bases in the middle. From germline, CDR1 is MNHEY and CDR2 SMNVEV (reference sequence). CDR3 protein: CASSPGPYEQYF. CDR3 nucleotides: TGTGCCAGCAGTCCTGGACCCTACGAGCAGTACTTC.

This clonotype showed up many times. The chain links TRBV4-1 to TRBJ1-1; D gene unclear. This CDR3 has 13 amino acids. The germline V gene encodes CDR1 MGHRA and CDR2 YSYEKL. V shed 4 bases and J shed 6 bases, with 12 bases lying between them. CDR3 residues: CASSLWEGAEAFF. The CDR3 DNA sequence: TGCGCCAGCAGCCTCTGGGAGGGCGCTGAAGCTTTCTTT.

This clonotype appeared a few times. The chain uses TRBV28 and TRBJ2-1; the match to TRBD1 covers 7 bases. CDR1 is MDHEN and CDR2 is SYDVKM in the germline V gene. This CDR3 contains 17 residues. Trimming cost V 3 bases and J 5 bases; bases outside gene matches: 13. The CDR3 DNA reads TGTGCCAGCAGTTTGCCCAGGCTAGGGGGCGGACACAATGAGCAGTTCTTC. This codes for CASSLPRLGGGHNEQFF.

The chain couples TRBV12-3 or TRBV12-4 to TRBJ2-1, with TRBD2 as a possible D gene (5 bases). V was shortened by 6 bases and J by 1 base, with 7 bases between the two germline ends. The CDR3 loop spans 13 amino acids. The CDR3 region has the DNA TGTGCCAGCAGCCGCGGGTCCTACAATGAGCAGTTCTTC. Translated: CASSRGSYNEQFF.

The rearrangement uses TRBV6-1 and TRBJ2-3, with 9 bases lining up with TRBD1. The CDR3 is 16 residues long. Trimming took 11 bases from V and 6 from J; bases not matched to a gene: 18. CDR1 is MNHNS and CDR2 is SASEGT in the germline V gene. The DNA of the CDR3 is TGTGCCGGCAAACCACCTGGGACAGGGCGATCGGATACGCAGTATTTT. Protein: CAGKPPGTGRSDTQYF.

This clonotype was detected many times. The CDR3: CSARDGTSGETQYF. The CDR3 DNA follows: TGCAGTGCTAGAGATGGGACTAGCGGGGAGACCCAGTACTTC. The chain links TRBV20-1 to TRBJ2-5; 12 bases map to TRBD2. This CDR3 is built from 14 residues. Germline CDR1 DFQATT, CDR2 SNEGSKA (reference sequence). Trimming at V came to 0 bases and at J to 5 bases, leaving 1 base not matched to a gene.

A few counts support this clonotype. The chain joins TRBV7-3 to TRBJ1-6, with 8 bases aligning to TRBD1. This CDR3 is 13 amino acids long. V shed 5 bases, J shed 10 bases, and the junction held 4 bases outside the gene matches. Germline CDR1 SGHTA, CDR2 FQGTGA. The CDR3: CASSARQGSPLHF. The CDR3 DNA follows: TGTGCCAGCAGCGCACGACAGGGGTCACCCCTCCACTTT.

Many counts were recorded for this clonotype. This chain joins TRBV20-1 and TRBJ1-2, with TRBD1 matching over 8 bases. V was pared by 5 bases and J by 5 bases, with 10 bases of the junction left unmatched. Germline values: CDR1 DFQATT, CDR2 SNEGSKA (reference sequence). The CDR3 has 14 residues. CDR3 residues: CSAADRGVEYGYTF. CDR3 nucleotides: TGCAGTGCTGCCGACAGGGGAGTCGAGTATGGCTACACCTTC.